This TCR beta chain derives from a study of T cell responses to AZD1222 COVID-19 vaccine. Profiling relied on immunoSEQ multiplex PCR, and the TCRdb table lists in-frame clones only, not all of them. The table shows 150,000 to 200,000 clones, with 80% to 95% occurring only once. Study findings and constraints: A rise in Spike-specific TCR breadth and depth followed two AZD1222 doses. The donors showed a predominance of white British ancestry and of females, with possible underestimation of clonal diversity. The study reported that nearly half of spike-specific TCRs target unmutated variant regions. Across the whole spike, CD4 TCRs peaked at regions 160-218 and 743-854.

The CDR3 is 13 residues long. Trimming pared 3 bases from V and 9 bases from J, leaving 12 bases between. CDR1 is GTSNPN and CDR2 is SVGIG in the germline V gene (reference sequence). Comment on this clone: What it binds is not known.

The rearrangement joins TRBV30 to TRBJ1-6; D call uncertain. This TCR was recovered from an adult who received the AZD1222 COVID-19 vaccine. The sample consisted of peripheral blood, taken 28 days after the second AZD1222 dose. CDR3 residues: CAWSPYERSPLHF. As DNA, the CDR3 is TGTGCCTGGAGCCCCTATGAGCGTTCACCCCTCCACTTT. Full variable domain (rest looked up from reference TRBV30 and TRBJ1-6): SQTIHQWPATLVQPVGSPLSLECTVEGTSNPNLYWYRQAAGRGLQLLFYSVGIGQISSEVPQNLSASRPQDRQFILSSKKLLLSDSGFYLCAWSPYERSPLHFGNGTRLTVT.